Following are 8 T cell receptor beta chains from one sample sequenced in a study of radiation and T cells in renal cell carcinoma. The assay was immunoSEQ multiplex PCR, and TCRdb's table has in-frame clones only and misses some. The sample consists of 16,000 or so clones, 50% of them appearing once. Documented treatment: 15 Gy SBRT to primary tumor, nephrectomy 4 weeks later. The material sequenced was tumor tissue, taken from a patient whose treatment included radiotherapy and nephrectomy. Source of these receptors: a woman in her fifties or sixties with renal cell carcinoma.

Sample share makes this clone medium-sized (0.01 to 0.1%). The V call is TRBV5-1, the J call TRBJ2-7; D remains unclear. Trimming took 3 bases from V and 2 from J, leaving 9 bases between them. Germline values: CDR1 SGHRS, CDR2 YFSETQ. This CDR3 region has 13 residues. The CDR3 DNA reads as TGCGCCAGCAGCTGGGATAAAGCCTACGAGCAGTACTTC. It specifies CASSWDKAYEQYF.

The DNA of the CDR3 is TGTGCCAGCAGCCCAGGGGGGGCAGATACGCAGTATTTT. This encodes CASSPGGADTQYF. The V and J genes are TRBV6-5 and TRBJ2-3, with D perhaps assigned TRBD1 or TRBD2 (7 bases each). This CDR3 region has 13 residues. Trimming cost V 6 bases and J 4 bases, with 11 bases left between them. The germline V gene has CDR1 MNHEY and CDR2 SVGAGI.

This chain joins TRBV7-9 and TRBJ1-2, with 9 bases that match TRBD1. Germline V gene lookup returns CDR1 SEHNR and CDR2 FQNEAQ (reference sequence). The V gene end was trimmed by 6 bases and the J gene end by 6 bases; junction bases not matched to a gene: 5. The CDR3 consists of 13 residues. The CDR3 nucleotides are TGTGCCAGCAGGGAACAGGGGGCGGATGGCTACACCTTC. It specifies CASREQGADGYTF.

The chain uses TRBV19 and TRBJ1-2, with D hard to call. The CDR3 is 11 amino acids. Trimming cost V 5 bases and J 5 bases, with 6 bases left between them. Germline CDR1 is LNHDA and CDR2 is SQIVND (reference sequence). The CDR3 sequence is CASSSAYGYTF. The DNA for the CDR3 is TGTGCCAGTAGTTCTGCGTATGGCTACACCTTC.

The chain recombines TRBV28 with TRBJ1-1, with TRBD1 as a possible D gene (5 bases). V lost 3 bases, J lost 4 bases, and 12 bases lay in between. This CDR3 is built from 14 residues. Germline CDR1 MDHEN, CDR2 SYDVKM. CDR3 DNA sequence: TGTGCCAGCAGTTTGGGGCAGGTTTCCACTGAAGCTTTCTTT. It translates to CASSLGQVSTEAFF.

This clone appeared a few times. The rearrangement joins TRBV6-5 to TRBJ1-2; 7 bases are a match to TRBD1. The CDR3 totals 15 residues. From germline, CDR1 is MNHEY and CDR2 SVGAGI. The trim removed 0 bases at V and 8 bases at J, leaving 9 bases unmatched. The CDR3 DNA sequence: TGTGCCAGCAGTTACTCTATCCGGGACAGAGGAGGCTACACCTTC. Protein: CASSYSIRDRGGYTF.

Here the CDR3 DNA reads TGTGCCAGCAGCGGGCTCACCGGGGAGCTGTTTTTT. It translates to CASSGLTGELFF. This chain links TRBV4-2 with TRBJ2-2, with D unresolved. Trimming stripped 5 bases from V and 4 bases from J, with 5 bases between. This CDR3 is built from 12 residues. Germline CDR1 reads LGHNA; CDR2 reads YNFKEQ.

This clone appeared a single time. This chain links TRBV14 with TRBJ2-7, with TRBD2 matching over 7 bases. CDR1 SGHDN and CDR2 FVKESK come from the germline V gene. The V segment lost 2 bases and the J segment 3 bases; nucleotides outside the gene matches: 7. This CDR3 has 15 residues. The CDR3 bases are TGTGCCAGCAGCCAAAACCCGGGAGGATTCTACGAGCAGTACTTC. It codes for CASSQNPGGFYEQYF.